This note documents a single T cell receptor (beta chain) sequence. This entry belongs to a study of blood T cell repertoires in COVID-19. At the level of the study: T cells, B-cell-depleted T cells, or PBMCs supplied cDNA or gDNA.

The V gene's germline CDR1 is MNHEY and CDR2 SVGAGI. CDR3 length equals 15 residues. With 6 bases removed from V and 4 bases from J, the gap between germline ends came to 17 bases. Original data processing: Estimates of nucleated cell counts were drawn from the amplification of reference gene primers. Sequencing was performed with immunoSEQ multiplex PCR; in TCRdb, only in-frame clones are kept and a portion is missing. The V and J calls and clone size come from that table; D and trimming were worked out from the DNA. The sample contains roughly 200,000 clones, 80% to 90% of which appear only once. V is TRBV6-5 and J is TRBJ2-3; tentatively, D is TRBD2 (6 bases). Sample: peripheral blood. The sequence derives from a man between 18 and 29 years old with active or convalescent COVID-19. The CDR3 region has the DNA TGTGCCAGCAGGATAGCGGCCTTAGTAGCAGATACGCAGTATTTT. This encodes CASRIAALVADTQYF.